The 12 T cell receptor beta chains below were found in one sample sequenced in a study of blood T cell repertoires in COVID-19. Clones were read by immunoSEQ multiplex PCR, and TCRdb kept only the in-frame ones, dropping some. The data contain roughly 230,000 clones, about 91% of them seen just once; the ten biggest clones take up approximately 4.6%. Sequences were obtained from peripheral blood. The source of these receptors is a woman aged 40 to 55 who had recovered from COVID-19.

The V call is TRBV5-1, the J call TRBJ1-1; 7 nucleotides line up with TRBD1. The V and J ends lost 4 bases and 4 bases, in that order; junction bases with no gene match: 10. The length of the CDR3 is 15 residues. Germline V gene sequence: CDR1 SGHRS, CDR2 YFSETQ. CDR3 protein: CASSARQGWSTEAFF. The CDR3 DNA reads TGCGCCAGCAGCGCGAGACAGGGCTGGTCCACTGAAGCTTTCTTT.

The chain employs TRBV11-2 and TRBJ2-3, with D possibly matching TRBD2 (5 bases). V lost 0 bases and J 2 bases, leaving 6 bases between the germline ends. The CDR3 length is 14 residues. CDR1 is SGHAT, CDR2 FQNNGV, per germline. In DNA, the CDR3 is TGTGCCAGCAGCTTAGATCGGGACACAGATACGCAGTATTTT. It encodes CASSLDRDTDTQYF.

The J gene is TRBJ1-1, the V gene TRBV7-6; D unresolved. The germline gives CDR1 SGHVS, CDR2 FNYEAQ. The CDR3 is 18 amino acids. V lost 4 bases, J lost 3 bases, and 24 bases lay in between. The CDR3 protein is CASSSTPPLAGTYTEAFF. In nucleotides, the CDR3 is TGTGCCAGCAGCTCTACACCCCCCCTCGCAGGAACCTACACTGAAGCTTTCTTT.

The rearrangement links TRBV2 to TRBJ2-7, with D perhaps matching TRBD2 (6 bases). The CDR3 is 14 residues long. Germline CDR1 reads SNHLY; CDR2 reads FYNNEI. Deletions cut 4 bases from V and 6 bases from J, with 16 bases between. In nucleotides, the CDR3 is TGTGCCAGCAGTGGTCCCGGGGGAATCGGCGAGCAGTACTTC. Translating it yields CASSGPGGIGEQYF.

V gene TRBV18 combines with J gene TRBJ2-2, with D unresolved. Trimming stripped 0 bases from V and 7 bases from J, with 9 bases between. Germline assignment: CDR1 KGHSH and CDR2 LQKENI. This CDR3 contains 14 residues. The CDR3 region is CASSPPSAVGELFF. The CDR3 bases are TGTGCCAGCTCACCACCGTCTGCGGTCGGGGAGCTGTTTTTT.

The gene calls are TRBV10-2 and TRBJ1-2; D remains ambiguous. V lost 2 bases and J lost 8, with 15 bases in between. The CDR3 has 14 residues. CDR1 and CDR2 (germline): WSHSY, SAAADI. CDR3 in amino acids: CASSERRPAFGYTF. CDR3 coding DNA: TGCGCCAGCAGTGAGAGGAGGCCCGCTTTCGGCTACACCTTC.

This chain joins TRBV19 and TRBJ2-2; possibly TRBD1 for D (6 bases). This CDR3 spans 12 amino acids. Germline-derived CDR1 and CDR2 are LNHDA and SQIVND (reference sequence). V lost 5 bases and J 7 bases, leaving 8 bases between the germline ends. CDR3 bases: TGTGCCAGTAGTCTGACAGGCGGGGAGCTGTTTTTT. It specifies CASSLTGGELFF.

The chain recombines TRBV10-3 with TRBJ2-7; tentatively, D is TRBD1 (5 bases). Germline V gene data show CDR1 as ENHRY and CDR2 as SYGVKD. V was shortened by 3 bases and J by 1 base, with 7 bases between the two germline ends. CDR3 size: 13 residues. CDR3 residues: CAISDAGSYEQYV. In DNA form, the CDR3 reads TGTGCCATCAGTGATGCAGGGTCCTACGAGCAGTACGTC.

The genes are TRBV7-7 and TRBJ2-5; D remains ambiguous. CDR3 length: 13 amino acids. The V gene lost 2 bases and the J gene lost 2 bases, with 6 bases spanning the gap. CDR1 is SSHAT, CDR2 FNYEAQ, per germline (reference sequence). The CDR3 coding sequence is TGTGCCAGCAGCTTAAGAGCACAAGAGACCCAGTACTTC. As protein: CASSLRAQETQYF.

This chain joins TRBV2 and TRBJ2-1; 7 nucleotides align to TRBD2. With 5 bases clipped from V and 1 base from J, the junction kept 8 bases outside the gene matches. The V gene's germline CDR1 is SNHLY and CDR2 FYNNEI. This CDR3 comprises 16 residues. CDR3 nucleotides: TGTGCCAGCAGTTCAAGCGGGGCTGGGTCCTACAATGAGCAGTTCTTC. Its translation: CASSSSGAGSYNEQFF.

This clone was counted once. The rearrangement joins TRBV7-2 to TRBJ1-1; tentative D call: TRBD1 (6 bases). From germline, CDR1 is SGHTA and CDR2 FQGNSA. This CDR3 region has 13 residues. Deletions cut 5 bases from V and 11 bases from J, with 18 bases between. CDR3: CASSPRRTDEAFF. The CDR3 nucleotides are TGTGCCAGCAGCCCGAGGAGGACAGATGAGGCTTTCTTT.

This chain joins TRBV18 and TRBJ2-1; the D gene is possibly TRBD1 (5 bases). This CDR3 contains 15 residues. From germline, CDR1 is KGHSH and CDR2 LQKENI. The germline V and J ends were trimmed by 2 bases and 0 bases, with 8 bases remaining between them. CDR3 coding DNA: TGTGCCAGCTCACCAATTAGGGGCTCCTACAATGAGCAGTTCTTC. As protein: CASSPIRGSYNEQFF.